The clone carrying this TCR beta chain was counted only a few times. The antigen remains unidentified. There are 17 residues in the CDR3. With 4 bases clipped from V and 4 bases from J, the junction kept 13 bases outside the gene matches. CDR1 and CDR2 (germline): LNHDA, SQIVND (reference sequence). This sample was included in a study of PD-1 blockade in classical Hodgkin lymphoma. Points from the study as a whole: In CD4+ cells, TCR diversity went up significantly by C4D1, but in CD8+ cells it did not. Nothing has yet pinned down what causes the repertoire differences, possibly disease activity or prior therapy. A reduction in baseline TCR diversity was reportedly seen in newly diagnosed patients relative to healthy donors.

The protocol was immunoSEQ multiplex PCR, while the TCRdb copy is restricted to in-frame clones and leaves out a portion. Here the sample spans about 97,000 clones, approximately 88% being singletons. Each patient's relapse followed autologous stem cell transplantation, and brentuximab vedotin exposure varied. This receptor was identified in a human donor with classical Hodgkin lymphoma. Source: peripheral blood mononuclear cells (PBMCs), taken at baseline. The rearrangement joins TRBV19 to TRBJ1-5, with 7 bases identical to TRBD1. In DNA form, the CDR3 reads TGTGCCAGTAGTACCCCGACAGGGTTCTTCGCAAATCAGCCCCAGCATTTT. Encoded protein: CASSTPTGFFANQPQHF.